This TCR beta chain was recovered during a study of CD8 T cells in Susac syndrome. V gave up 1 base and J gave up 5 bases, with 12 bases separating them. The CDR3 runs to 14 residues. Per germline, CDR1 ENHRY and CDR2 SYGVKD. When the RNA was reverse transcribed, random hexamers were used with an input of roughly 0.5 to 1 ug. Amplification of TCR beta CDR3 used immunoSEQ multiplex PCR across 54 Vbeta and 13 Jbeta. MiXCR, run by TCRdb on the immunoSEQ multiplex PCR reads, gives a single entry per CDR3 protein. The sample consists of about 140,000 distinct CDR3 sequences, roughly 95% of them appearing once.

Sequenced: CD4+ T cells from PBMCs. The TCR comes from a human donor in good health. The chain couples TRBV10-3 to TRBJ2-7; weak D call: TRBD2 (6 bases). CDR3 region: CAISEYGSPDEQYF. CDR3 coding DNA: TGTGCCATCAGTGAGTACGGGAGTCCAGACGAGCAGTACTTC.